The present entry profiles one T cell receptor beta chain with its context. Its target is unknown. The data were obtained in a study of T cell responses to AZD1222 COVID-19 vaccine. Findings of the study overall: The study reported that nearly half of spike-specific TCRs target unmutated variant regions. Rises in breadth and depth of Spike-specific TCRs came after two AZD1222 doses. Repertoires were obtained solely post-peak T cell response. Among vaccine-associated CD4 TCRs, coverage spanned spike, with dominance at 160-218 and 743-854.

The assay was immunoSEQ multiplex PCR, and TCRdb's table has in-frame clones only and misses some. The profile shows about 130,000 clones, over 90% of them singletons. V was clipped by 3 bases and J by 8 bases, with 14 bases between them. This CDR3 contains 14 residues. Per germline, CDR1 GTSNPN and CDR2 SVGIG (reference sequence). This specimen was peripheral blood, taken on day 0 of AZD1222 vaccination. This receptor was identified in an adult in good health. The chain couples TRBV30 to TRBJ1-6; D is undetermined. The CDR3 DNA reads TGTGCCTGGAGAGGTACGCCCAATGATTCACCCCTCCACTTT. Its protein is CAWRGTPNDSPLHF.